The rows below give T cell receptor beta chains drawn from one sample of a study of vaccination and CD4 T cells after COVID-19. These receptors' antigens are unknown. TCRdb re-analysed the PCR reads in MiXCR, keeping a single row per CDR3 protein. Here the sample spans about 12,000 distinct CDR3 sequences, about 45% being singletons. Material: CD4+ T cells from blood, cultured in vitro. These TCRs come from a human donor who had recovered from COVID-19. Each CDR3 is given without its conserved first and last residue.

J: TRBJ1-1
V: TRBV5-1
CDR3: ASSFNMNTEAF

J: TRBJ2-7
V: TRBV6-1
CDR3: ASGKSSYEQY

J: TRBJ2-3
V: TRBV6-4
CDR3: ASSPTLGGAGGTQY

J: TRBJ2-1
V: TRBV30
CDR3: AWSVGDIYNEQF

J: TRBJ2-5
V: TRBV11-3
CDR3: ASSPGLAGGPYSQETQY

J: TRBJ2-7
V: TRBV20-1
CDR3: SARDLGPQGPTYEQY

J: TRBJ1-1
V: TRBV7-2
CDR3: ASSLQGANAEAF

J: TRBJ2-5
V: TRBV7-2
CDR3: ASSLARDFGETQY

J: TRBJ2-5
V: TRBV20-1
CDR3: SARVSRLAGGLGGETQY

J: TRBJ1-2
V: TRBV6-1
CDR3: ASSETPWERNYGYT

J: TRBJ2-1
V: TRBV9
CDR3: ASSGRGSSSYNEQF

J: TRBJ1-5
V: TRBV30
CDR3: AWTRDNNQPQH

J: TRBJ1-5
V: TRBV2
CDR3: ASTTTGRQPQH

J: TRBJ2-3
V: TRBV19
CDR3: ASSPRLAGVASTDTQY

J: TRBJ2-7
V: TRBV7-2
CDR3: ASSPGLAGAVEQY

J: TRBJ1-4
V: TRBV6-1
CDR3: ASSRQRRSEKLF

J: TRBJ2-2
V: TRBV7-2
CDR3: ASSLVAGTNTGELF

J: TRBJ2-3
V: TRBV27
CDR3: ASSSSWGTDTQY

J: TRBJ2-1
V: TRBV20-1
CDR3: SARGGRLAGEVGLNEQF

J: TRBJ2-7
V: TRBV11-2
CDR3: ASSSRQGLATLRQY

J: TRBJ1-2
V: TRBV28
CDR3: ASSSQPGGRGYT

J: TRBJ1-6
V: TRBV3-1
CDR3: ASTPGGGSNSPLH

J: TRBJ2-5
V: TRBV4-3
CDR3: ASSHTDRARTQY

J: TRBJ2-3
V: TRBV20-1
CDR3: SARRQGGSTDTQY

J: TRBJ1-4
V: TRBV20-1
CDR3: SADRVGGEKLF

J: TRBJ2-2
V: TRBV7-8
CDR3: ASSSTGTSGGGTGELF

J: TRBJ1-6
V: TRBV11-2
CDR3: ASSLSGSYNSPLH

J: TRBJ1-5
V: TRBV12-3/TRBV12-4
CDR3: ASSWTNSNQPQH

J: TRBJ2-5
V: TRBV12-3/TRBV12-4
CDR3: ASSWDRGLTETQY

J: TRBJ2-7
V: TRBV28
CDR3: ASRTTGAYEQY

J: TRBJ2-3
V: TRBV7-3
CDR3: ASSLLGDPRVTDTQY

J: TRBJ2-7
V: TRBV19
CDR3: ASSISTSSYEQY

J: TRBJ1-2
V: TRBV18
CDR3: ASEYSGQSSNYGYT

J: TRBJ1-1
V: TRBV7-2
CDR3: ASSLGPRIVRAF

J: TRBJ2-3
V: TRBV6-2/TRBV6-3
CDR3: ASSWGLAGGQDTQY

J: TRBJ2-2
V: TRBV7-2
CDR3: ASSLDRSTGELF

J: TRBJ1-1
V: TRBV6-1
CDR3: ASRPTGPNTEAF

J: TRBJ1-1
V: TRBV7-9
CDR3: ASSLAREAQGARNTEAF

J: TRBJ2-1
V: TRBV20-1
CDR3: SARVSGNEQF

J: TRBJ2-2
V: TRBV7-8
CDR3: ASSLDLVKHWPGELF

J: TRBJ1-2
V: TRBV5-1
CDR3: ASSFWVADYGYT

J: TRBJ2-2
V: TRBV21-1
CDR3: ASSTTPGGTGELF

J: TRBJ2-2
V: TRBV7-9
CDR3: ASRDSAETGELF

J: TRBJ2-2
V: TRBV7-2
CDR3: ASRFTRDTGELF

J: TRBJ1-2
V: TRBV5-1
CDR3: ASSLEGSRSFNYGYT

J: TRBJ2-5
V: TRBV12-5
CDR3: ASGLVSGVIGEETQY

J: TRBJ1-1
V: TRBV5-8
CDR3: ASSLGRGWVTEAF

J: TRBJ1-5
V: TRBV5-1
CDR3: ASSLDSLYDQPQH

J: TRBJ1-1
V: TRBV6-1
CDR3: ASSPPRGLITEAF

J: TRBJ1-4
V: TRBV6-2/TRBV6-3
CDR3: ASRPGDVNEKLF

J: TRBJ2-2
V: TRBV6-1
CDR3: ASSWAGVNTGELF

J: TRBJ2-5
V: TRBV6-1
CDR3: ATDRGFQETQY

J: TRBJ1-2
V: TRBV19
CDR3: ASSPVQGRYGYT

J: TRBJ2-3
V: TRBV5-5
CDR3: ASSSIASTDTQY

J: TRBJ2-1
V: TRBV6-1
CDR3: ASSKGARKNEQF

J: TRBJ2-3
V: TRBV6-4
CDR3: ASSDSSGGTDTQY